This T cell receptor beta chain appears in the sequencing data of a study of T cell repertoires in cytomegalovirus infection. The overall study: Both recently identified HLA-C-restricted and well-studied HLA-B-restricted CMV epitopes were used in the study. Study findings and constraints: In two of eight donors, the top clonotype was HLA-C-restricted CMV-specific. Individuals carrying CMV plus the relevant HLA were identified by cumulative frequency of public TCR beta families.

Each CDR3 protein is one row after TCRdb ran MiXCR on the reads. This table holds about 220,000 distinct CDR3 sequences, less than 50% found once. Unmatched junction bases numbered 11, after V lost 3 bases and J lost 4 bases. This CDR3 is built from 16 residues. Germline V gene sequence: CDR1 MGHRA, CDR2 YSYEKL. This clonotype was observed a handful of times. The target antigen is unknown. This chain uses TRBV4-1 with TRBJ1-2, with 7 bases identical to TRBD1. This receptor was identified in a human donor in good health (CMV status not recorded). Some clones in this sample may be carry-over from other donors' samples. The material was CD8+ T cells from cultured PBMCs, obtained from culture after CMV antigen stimulation. This CDR3 reads CASSQASTGPIYGYTF. The CDR3 nucleotides are TGCGCCAGCAGCCAGGCATCGACAGGGCCTATCTATGGCTACACCTTC.